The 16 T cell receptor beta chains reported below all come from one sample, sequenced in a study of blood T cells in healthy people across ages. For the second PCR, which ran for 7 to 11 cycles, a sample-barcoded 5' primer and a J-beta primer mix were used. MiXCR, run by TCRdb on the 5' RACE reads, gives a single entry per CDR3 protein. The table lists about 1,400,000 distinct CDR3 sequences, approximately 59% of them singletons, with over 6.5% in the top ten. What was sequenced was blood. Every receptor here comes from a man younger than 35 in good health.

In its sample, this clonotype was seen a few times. The CDR3 nucleotides read TGTGCCAGCAGTTTTGGGTCCGACTACGAGCAGTACTTC. Encoded protein: CASSFGSDYEQYF. The chain couples TRBV12-3 or TRBV12-4 to TRBJ2-7; D is unresolved. CDR3 size: 13 residues. V was trimmed by 3 bases and J by 3 bases, leaving 9 bases between them.

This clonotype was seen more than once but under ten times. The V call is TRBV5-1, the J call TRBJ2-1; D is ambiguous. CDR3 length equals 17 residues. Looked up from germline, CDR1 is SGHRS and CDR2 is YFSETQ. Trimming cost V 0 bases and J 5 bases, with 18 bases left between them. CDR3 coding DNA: TGCGCCAGCAGCTTGGATGGTGTGGTCATTCACCACAATGAGCAGTTCTTC. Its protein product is CASSLDGVVIHHNEQFF. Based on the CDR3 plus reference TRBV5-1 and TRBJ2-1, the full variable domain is KAGVTQTPRYLIKTRGQQVTLSCSPISGHRSVSWYQQTPGQGLQFLFEYFSETQRNKGNFPGRFSGRQFSNSRSEMNVSTLELGDSALYLCASSLDGVVIHHNEQFFGPGTRLTVL.

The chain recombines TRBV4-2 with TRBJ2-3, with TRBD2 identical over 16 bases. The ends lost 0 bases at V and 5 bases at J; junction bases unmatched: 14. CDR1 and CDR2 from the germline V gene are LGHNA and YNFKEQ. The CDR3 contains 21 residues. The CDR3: CASSQDSFVGLAGGRGDTQYF. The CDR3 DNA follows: TGTGCCAGCAGCCAAGATTCTTTCGTGGGACTAGCGGGGGGGCGCGGAGATACGCAGTATTTT.

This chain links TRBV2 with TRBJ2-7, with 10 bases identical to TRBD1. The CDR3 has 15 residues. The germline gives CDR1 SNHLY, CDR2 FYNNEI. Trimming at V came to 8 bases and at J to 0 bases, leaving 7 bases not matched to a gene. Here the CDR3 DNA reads TGTGCCAGCCTAAGGACAGGGGGAAACTCCTACGAGCAGTACTTC. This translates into CASLRTGGNSYEQYF.

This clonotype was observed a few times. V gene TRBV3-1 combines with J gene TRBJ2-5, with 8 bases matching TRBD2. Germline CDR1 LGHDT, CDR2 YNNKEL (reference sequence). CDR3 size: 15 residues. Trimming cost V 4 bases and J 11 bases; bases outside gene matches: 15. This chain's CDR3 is CASSPDGAGGGWQYF. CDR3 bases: TGTGCCAGCAGCCCCGACGGCGCGGGAGGAGGTTGGCAGTACTTC.

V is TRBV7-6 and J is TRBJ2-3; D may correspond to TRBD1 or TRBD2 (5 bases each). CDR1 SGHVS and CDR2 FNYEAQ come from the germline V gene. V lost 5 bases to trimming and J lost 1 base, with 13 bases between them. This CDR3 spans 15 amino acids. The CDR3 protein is CASSRAVGGTDTQYF. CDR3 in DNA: TGTGCCAGCAGCCGAGCAGTGGGGGGCACAGATACGCAGTATTTT.

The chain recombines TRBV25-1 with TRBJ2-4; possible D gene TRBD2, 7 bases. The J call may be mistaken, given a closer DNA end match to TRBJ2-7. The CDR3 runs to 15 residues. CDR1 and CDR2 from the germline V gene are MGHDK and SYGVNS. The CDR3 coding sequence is TGTGCCAGCAGTGAAATGGAGGGGGGGGGCTACGAGCAGTACTTC. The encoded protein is CASSEMEGGGYEQYF.

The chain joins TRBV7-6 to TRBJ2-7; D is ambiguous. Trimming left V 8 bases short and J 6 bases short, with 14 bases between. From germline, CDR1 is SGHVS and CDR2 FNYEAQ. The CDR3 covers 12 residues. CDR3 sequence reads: CASAGSISEQYF. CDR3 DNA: TGTGCCAGCGCTGGCAGTATAAGCGAGCAGTACTTC.

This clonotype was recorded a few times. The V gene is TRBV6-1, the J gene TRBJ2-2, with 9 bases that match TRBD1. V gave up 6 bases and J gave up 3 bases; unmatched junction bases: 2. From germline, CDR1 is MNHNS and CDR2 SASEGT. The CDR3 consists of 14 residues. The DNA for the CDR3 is TGTGCCAGCAGCCGACAGGGGGACACCGGGGAGCTGTTTTTT. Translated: CASSRQGDTGELFF.

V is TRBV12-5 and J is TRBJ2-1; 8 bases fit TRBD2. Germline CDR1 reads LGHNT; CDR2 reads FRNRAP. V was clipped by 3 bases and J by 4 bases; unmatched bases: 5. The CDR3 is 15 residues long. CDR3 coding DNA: TGTGCTAGTGGTTTCGGCGGGAGGACTTACAATGAGCAGTTCTTC. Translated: CASGFGGRTYNEQFF.

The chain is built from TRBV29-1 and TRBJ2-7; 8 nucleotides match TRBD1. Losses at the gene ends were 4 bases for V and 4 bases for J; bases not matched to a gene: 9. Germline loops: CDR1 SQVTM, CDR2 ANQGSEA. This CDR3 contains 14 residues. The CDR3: CSVVRTGNVYEQYF. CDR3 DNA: TGCAGCGTTGTTAGGACAGGGAACGTTTACGAGCAGTACTTC.

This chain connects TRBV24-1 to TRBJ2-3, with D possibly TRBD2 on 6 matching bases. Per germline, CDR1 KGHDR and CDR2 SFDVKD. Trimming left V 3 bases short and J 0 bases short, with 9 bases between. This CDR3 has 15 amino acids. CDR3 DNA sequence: TGTGCCACCAGTGATCCTAGCGCAAGCACAGATACGCAGTATTTT. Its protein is CATSDPSASTDTQYF.

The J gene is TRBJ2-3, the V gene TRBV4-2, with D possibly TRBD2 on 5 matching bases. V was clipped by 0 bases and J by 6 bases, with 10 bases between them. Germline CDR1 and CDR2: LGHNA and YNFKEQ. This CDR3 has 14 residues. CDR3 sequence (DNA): TGTGCCAGCAGCCAAGACGGGAACGGCGATACGCAGTATTTT. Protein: CASSQDGNGDTQYF.

The CDR3 sequence: CAISEKDKGGLDSPLHF. CDR3 bases: TGTGCCATCAGTGAGAAAGATAAGGGGGGCTTAGATTCACCCCTCCACTTT. V is TRBV10-3 and J is TRBJ1-6; tentatively, D is TRBD1 (6 bases). CDR1 and CDR2 (germline): ENHRY, SYGVKD. Trimming pared 2 bases from V and 8 bases from J, leaving 19 bases between. The CDR3 sequence is 17 residues long.

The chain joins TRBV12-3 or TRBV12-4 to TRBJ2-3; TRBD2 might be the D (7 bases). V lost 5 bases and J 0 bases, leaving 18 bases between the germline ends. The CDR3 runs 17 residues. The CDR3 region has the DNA TGTGCCAGCAGTCAACTGGCGGGGGCCCAGAGCACAGATACGCAGTATTTT. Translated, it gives CASSQLAGAQSTDTQYF.

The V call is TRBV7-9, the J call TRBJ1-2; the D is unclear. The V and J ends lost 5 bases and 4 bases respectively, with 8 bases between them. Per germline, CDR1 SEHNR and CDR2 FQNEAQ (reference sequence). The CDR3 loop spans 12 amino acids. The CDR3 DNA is TGTGCCAGCAGCCCCCAAAGCTATGGCTACACCTTC. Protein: CASSPQSYGYTF.